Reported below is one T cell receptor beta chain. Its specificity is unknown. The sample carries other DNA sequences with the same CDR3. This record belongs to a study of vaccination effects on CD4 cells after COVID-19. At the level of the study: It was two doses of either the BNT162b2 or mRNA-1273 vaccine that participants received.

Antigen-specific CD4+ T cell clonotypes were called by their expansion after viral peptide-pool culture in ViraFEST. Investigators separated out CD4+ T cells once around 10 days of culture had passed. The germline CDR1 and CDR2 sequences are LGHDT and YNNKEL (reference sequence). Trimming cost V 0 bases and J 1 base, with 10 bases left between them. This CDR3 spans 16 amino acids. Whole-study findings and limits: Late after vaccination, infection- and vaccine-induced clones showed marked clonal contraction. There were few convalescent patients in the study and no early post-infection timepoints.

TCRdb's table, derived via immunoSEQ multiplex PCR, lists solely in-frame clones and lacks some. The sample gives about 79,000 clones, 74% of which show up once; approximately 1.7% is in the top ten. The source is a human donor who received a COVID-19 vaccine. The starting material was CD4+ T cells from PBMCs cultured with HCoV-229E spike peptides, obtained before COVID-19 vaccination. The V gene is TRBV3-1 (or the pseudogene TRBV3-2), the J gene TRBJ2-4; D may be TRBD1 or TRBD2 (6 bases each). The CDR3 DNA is TGTGCCAGCAGCCAAGACCGGGGGCTGGCCAAAAACATTCAGTACTTC. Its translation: CASSQDRGLAKNIQYF.